This passage covers 6 T cell receptor beta chains from one sample sequenced in a study of T cell repertoires in cytomegalovirus infection. TCRdb reanalysed the reads using MiXCR and keeps one entry per CDR3 protein. Here the sample spans 300,000 to 400,000 distinct CDR3 sequences, 9.5% being singletons. Input material: PBMCs. Receptor source: a human donor in good health (CMV status not recorded). Some clones in this sample may be carry-over from other donors' samples.

The rearrangement uses TRBV5-6 and TRBJ1-5; no firm D call. V lost 0 bases and J 0 bases, leaving 7 bases between the germline ends. Germline loops: CDR1 SGHDT, CDR2 YYEEEE. The CDR3 covers 15 residues. In DNA form, the CDR3 reads TGTGCCAGCAGCTTGGGACGGCTTAGCAATCAGCCCCAGCATTTT. Translating gives CASSLGRLSNQPQHF.

The chain couples TRBV7-2 to TRBJ2-1; D tentatively fits TRBD1 or TRBD2 (6 bases each). Germline loops: CDR1 SGHTA, CDR2 FQGNSA. This CDR3 is built from 15 residues. Trimming left V 3 bases short and J 4 bases short, with 13 bases between. The CDR3 sequence: CASSFGGGDYNEQFF. The CDR3, as DNA: TGTGCCAGCAGCTTCGGAGGGGGAGATTACAATGAGCAGTTCTTC. Supplemented by reference TRBV7-2 and TRBJ2-1, the full variable domain reads GAGVSQSPSNKVTEKGKDVELRCDPISGHTALYWYRQSLGQGLEFLIYFQGNSAPDKSGLPSDRFSAERTGGSVSTLTIQRTQQEDSAVYLCASSFGGGDYNEQFFGPGTRLTVL.

This clonotype was found a few times. This chain joins TRBV12-3 or TRBV12-4 and TRBJ1-1; D gene unclear. Trimming cost V 5 bases and J 3 bases, with 16 bases left between them. The CDR3 is 15 amino acids. The CDR3 coding sequence is TGTGCCAGCAGTCCACTACGAAGGGCAGACACTGAAGCTTTCTTT. Translation gives CASSPLRRADTEAFF.

There are many counts of this clonotype. This chain joins TRBV7-2 and TRBJ2-6; D ambiguous. V gave up 3 bases and J gave up 4 bases, with 7 bases separating them. Germline lookup yields CDR1 SGHTA and CDR2 FQGNSA. This CDR3 comprises 14 residues. The CDR3 DNA reads as TGTGCCAGCAGCTTGCCCCCCGGGGCCAACGTCCTGACTTTC. Protein product: CASSLPPGANVLTF.

The CDR3: CASSFRVATEAFF. CDR3 DNA: TGTGCCAGCAGTTTCAGGGTCGCCACTGAAGCTTTCTTT. The V call is TRBV12-3 or TRBV12-4, the J call TRBJ1-1; D possibly corresponds to TRBD1 (5 bases). The CDR3 spans 13 residues. V was trimmed by 3 bases and J by 4 bases, leaving 9 bases between them.

Notes on this clonotype: It may be a read error: a sequence one base away is much more abundant. The V call is TRBV7-2, the J call TRBJ1-1; D not resolved. This CDR3 has 12 amino acids. Looked up from germline, CDR1 is SGHTA and CDR2 is FQGNSA. This CDR3 reads CAGSPRYTEAFF. CDR3 DNA sequence: TGTGCCGGCAGTCCACGGTACACTGAAGCTTTCTTT.